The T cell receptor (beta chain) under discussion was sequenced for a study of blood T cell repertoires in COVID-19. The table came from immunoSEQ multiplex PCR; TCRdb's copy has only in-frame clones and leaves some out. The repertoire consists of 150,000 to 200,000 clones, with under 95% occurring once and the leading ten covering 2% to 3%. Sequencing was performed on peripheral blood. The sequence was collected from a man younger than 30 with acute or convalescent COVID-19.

The CDR3 here is CASSYSSGQGYNEQFF. The CDR3 nucleotides are TGTGCCAGCAGTTACTCCTCGGGACAGGGGTACAATGAGCAGTTCTTC. The V gene is TRBV6-5, the J gene TRBJ2-1, with 10 positions matching TRBD1. Germline CDR1 and CDR2: MNHEY and SVGAGI. V was pared by 0 bases and J by 4 bases, with 3 bases of the junction left unmatched. The CDR3 covers 16 residues.